This T cell receptor (beta chain) appears in the sequencing data of a study of cytomegalovirus exposure and HLA in healthy donors. General study findings and limits: A later analysis linked a missense DCLRE1C variant to TCR beta V- and J-gene trimming.

Trimming cost V 3 bases and J 6 bases, with 12 bases left between them. The V gene's germline CDR1 is SGHTA and CDR2 FQGNSA. CDR3 length: 14 amino acids. Vbeta (60) and Jbeta (13) primers were used in the PCR. Sequencing used immunoSEQ multiplex PCR; TCRdb keeps in-frame clones, though not all of them. The sample has over 100,000 clones, around three quarters seen once. Regarding this clone: The antigen is not known. This CDR3 is also generated by other DNA sequences in the sample.

This chain uses TRBV7-2 with TRBJ2-1; D is perhaps TRBD1 (5 bases). The sample comprised PBMCs. The TCR sequence derives from a young man in good health and CMV-seropositive. CDR3: CASSFRQGGNEQFF. In DNA form, the CDR3 reads TGTGCCAGCAGCTTCCGGCAGGGTGGCAATGAGCAGTTCTTC.